This TCR beta chain was retrieved from a study of early T cells in non-severe SARS-CoV-2 infection. At least ten counts were recorded for this clonotype. Germline lookup yields CDR1 MNHEY and CDR2 SVGAGI. The V gene end was trimmed by 6 bases and the J gene end by 4 bases; junction bases not matched to a gene: 6. CDR3 size: 14 residues. MiXCR, applied by TCRdb to the 5' RACE reads, yields one record per CDR3 protein. The top ten hold around a quarter of the sample, which has tens of thousands of distinct CDR3 sequences, less than 8% seen once. The chain recombines TRBV6-5 with TRBJ2-7, with 10 bases lining up with TRBD2. The clonotype was recovered from an adult who was a healthcare worker with PCR-confirmed SARS-CoV-2 infection or an uninfected control (not recorded which). Sample: whole blood, taken at baseline. CDR3 in DNA: TGTGCCAGCAGGGGACTAGCGAGAAGATACGAGCAGTACTTC. This codes for CASRGLARRYEQYF.